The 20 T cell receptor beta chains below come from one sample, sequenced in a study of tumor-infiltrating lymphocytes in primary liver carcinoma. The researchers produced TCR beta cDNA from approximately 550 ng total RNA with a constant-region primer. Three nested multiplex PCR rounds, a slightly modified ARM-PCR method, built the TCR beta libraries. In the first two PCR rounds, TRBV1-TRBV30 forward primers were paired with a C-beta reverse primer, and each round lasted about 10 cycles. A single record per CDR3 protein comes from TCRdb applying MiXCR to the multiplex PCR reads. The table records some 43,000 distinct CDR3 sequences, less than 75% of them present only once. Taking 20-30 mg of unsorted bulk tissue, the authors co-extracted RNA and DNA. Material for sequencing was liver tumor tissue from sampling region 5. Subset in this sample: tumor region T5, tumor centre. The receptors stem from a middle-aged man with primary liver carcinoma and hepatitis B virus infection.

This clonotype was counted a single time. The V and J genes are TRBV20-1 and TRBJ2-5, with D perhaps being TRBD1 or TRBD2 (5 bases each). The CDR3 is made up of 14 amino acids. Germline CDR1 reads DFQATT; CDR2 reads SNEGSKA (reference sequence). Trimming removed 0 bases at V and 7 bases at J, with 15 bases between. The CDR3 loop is CSARDRGSQGTQYF. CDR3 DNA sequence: TGCAGTGCTAGAGATCGGGGTAGCCAGGGGACCCAGTACTTC.

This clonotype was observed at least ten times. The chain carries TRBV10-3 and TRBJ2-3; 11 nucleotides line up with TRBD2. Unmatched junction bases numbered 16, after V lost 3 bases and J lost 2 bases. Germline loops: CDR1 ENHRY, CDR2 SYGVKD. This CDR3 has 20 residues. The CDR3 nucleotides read TGTGCCATCAGTGAACCCCTAGGACTAGCGGGCCCGGCGGACACAGATACGCAGTATTTT. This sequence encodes CAISEPLGLAGPADTDTQYF.

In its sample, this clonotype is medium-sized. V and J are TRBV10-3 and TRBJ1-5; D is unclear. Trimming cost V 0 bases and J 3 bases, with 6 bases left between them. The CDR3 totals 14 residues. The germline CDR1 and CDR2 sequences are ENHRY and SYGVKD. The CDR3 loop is CAISESSNNQPQHF. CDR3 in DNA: TGTGCCATCAGTGAGTCGTCGAACAATCAGCCCCAGCATTTT.

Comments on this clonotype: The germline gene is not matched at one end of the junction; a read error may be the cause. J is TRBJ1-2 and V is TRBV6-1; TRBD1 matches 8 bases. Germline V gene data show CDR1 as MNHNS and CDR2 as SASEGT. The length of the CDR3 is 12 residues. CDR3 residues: CTSRGQGGGYTF. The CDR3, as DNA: TGTACCAGCAGAGGACAGGGTGGGGGCTACACCTTC.

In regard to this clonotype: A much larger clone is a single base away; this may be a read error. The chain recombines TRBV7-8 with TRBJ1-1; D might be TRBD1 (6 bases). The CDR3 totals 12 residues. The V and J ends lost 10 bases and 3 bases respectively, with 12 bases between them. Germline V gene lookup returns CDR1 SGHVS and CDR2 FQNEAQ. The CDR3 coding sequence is TGTGCCAACAGGGAGCCGCACACTGAAGCTTTCTTT. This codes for CANREPHTEAFF.

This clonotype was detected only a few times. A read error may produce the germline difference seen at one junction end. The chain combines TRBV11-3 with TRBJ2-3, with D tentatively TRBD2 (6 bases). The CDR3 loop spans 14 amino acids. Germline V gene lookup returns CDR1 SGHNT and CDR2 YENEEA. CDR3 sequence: CACSRGTATDTQYF. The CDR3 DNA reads TGTGCCTGCAGCCGGGGGACCGCCACAGATACGCAGTATTTT.

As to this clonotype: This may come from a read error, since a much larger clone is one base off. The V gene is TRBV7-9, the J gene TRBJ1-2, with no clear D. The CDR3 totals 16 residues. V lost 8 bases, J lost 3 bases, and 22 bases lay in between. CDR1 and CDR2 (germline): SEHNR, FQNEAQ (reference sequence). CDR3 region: CASGNGVPLKDYGYTF. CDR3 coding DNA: TGTGCCAGCGGTAATGGGGTTCCCCTGAAGGACTATGGCTACACCTTC. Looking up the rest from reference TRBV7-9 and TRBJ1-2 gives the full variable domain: DTGVSQNPRHKITKRGQNVTFRCDPISEHNRLYWYRQTLGQGPEFLTYFQNEAQLEKSRLLSDRFSAERPKGSFSTLEIQRTEQGDSAMYLCASGNGVPLKDYGYTFGSGTRLTVV.

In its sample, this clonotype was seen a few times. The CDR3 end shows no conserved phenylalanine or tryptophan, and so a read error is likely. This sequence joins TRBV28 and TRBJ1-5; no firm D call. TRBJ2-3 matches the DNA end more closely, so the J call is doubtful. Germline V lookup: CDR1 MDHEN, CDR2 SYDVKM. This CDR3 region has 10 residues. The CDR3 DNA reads TGTGCCAGCAGCAATCAGCCCCAGTATATT. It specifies CASSNQPQYI.

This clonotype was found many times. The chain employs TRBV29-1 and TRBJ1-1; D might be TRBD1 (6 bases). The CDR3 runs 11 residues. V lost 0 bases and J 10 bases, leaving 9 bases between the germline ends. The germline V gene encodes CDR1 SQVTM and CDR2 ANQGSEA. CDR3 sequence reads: CSVEEEGGAFF. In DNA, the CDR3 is TGCAGCGTTGAAGAAGAGGGGGGAGCTTTCTTT.

Here the CDR3 DNA reads TGTGCCAGCAGCCCCCGCCAGGGCCCCGTTGGCAATGAGCAGTTCTTC. This gives the protein CASSPRQGPVGNEQFF. The chain couples TRBV7-3 to TRBJ2-1; D is perhaps TRBD1 (5 bases). Per germline, CDR1 SGHTA and CDR2 FQGTGA. This CDR3 has 16 residues. Trimming left V 5 bases short and J 6 bases short, with 20 bases between.

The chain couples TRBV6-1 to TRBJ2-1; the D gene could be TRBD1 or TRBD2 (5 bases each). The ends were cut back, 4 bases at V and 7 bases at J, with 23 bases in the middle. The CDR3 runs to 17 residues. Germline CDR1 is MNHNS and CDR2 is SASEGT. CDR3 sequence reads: CASSGGSWAGELNEQFF. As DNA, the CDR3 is TGTGCCAGCAGTGGGGGGTCATGGGCAGGAGAGCTGAATGAGCAGTTCTTC.

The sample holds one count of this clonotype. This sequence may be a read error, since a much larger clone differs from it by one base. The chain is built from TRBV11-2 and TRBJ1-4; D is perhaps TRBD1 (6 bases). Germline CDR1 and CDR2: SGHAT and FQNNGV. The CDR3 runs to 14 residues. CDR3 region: CANSLGLGGLTLFF. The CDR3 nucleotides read TGTGCCAACAGCTTAGGTCTTGGGGGGCTCACGCTGTTTTTT. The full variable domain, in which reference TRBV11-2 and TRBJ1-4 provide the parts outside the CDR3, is EAGVAQSPRYKIIEKRQSVAFWCNPISGHATLYWYQQILGQGPKLLIQFQNNGVVDDSQLPKDRFSAERLKGVDSTLKIQPAKLEDSAVYLCANSLGLGGLTLFFGSGTQLSVL.

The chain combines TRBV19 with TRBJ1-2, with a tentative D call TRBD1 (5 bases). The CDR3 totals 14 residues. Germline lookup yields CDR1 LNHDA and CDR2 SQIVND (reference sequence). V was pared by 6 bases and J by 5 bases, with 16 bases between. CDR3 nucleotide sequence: TGTGCCAGTAGAACTACAGGTGTCCCTTATGGCTACACCTTC. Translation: CASRTTGVPYGYTF.

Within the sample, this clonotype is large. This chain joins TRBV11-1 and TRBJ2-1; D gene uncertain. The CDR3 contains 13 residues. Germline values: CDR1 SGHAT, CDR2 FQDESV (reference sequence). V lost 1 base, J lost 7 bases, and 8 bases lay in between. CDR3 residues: CASSLGRANEQFF. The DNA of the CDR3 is TGTGCCAGCAGCTTAGGCCGGGCAAATGAGCAGTTCTTC.

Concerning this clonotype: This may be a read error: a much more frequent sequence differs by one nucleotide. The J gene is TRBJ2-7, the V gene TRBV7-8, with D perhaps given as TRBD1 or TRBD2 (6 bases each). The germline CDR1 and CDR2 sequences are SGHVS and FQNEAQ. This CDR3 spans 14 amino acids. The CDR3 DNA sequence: TGTGCCAGCAGCTTAATAGGGGGGTCCTACGAGCAGTGCTTC. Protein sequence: CASSLIGGSYEQCF.

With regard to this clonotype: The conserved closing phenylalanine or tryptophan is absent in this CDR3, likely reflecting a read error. CDR3 amino acids: CAISSSREETQYS. The CDR3 DNA sequence: TGTGCCATATCCTCGTCCCGGGAAGAGACCCAGTACTCC. The genes are TRBV6-5 and TRBJ2-5; D is uncertain. CDR1 and CDR2 (germline): MNHEY, SVGAGI. The CDR3 loop spans 13 amino acids. V was clipped by 10 bases and J by 3 bases, with 15 bases between them.

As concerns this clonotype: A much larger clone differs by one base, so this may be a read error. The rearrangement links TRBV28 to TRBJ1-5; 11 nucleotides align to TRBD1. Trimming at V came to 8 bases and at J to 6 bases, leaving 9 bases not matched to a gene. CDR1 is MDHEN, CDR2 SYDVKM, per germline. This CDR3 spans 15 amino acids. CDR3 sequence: CASRSGQGAIQPQHF. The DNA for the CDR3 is TGTGCCAGCCGGTCAGGACAGGGGGCCATTCAGCCCCAGCATTTT.

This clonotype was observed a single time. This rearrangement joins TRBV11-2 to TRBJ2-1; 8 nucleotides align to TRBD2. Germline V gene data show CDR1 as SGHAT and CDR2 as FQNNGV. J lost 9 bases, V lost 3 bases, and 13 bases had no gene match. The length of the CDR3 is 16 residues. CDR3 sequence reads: CASSLGIGLAMSEQFF. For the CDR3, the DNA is TGTGCCAGCAGCTTGGGTATAGGACTAGCCATGAGTGAGCAGTTCTTC.

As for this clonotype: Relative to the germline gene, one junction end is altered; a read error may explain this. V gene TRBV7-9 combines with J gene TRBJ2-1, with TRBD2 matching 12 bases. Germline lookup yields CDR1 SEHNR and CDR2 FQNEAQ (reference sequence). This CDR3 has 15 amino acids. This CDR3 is CAGSPRLAGDNEQFF. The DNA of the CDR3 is TGTGCCGGCAGCCCTCGACTAGCGGGGGACAATGAGCAGTTCTTC.

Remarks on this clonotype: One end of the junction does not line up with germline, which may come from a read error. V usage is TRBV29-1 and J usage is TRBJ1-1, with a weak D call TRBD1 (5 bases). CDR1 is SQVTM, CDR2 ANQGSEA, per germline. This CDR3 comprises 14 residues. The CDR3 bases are TGCAGCGTTGCATTAGCGGGGATGGGGACTGTAGCTTTCTTT. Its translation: CSVALAGMGTVAFF. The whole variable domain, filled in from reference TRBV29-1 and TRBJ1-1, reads SAVISQKPSRDICQRGTSLTIQCQVDSQVTMMFWYRQQPGQSLTLIATANQGSEATYESGFVIDKFPISRPNLTFSTLTVSNMSPEDSSIYLCSVALAGMGTVAFFGQGTRLTVV.